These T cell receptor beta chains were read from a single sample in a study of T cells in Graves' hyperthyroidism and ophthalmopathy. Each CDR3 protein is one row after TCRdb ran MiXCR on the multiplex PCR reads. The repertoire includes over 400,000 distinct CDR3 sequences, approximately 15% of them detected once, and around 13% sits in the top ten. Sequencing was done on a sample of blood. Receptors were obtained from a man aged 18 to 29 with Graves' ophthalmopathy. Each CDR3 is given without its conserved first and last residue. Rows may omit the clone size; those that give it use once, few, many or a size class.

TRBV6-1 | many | ASSVGQGFGYT
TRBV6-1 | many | ASSEAVLEQY
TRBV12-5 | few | ASAFPDRAETQY
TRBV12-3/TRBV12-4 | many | ASTPGLAVEQY
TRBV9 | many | ASSVMGGGGHNEQF
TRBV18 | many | ASSPIADSQETQY
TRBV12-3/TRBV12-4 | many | ASRPGAGGMGYGYT
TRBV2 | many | ASTGGSADTQY
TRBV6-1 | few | ASRDVGLAGGLRNEQF
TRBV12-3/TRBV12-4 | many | ASSLSWELF
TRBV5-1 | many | ASSLSTRLGNTEAF
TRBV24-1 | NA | ATSDEGGVRAF
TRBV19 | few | APKGPTCTDTQY
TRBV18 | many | ASSGKRFSYEQY
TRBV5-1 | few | ASSSVAVVTGELF
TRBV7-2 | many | ASSSEGQRSDTEAF
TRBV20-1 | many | SAPTPQETQY
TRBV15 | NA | ATSPAANTEAF
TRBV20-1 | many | SATHRGRETQY
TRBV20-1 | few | RTAGSGTYNEQF
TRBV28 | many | ASSLGLGGRQETQY
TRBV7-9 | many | ASSPTPTTGPKPQH
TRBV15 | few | ATSRDYDRNTGELF
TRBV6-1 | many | ASRNYETQY
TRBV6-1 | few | ASRRTGLLYEQY
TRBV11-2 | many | ASRTDWGADTQY
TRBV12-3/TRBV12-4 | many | ASSKGVQPQH
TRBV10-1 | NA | ASSDWRGADNEQF
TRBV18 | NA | ASAGRQDNSPLH
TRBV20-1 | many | SAPGGAGLYNEQF
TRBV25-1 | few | ASSPYGEEGNNEQF
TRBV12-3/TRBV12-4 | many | ASRTGAYNEQF
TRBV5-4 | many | ASNSKGLHGYT
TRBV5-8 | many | ASSLGAGQGNQPQH
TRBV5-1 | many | ASSPSGPYGYT
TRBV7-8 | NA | ASSLMGGNSNQPQH
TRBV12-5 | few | ASGLDRSQPQH
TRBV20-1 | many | SASYADSGNTIY
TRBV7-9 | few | ASTSTRGPQH
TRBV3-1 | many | ASSHDSELEKLF
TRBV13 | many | ASSSSGTEQETQY
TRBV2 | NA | ASSGQGAGDLF
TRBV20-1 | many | SARSTWDSKETQY
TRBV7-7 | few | ASSLVAMNTGELF
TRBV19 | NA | ARDKGGRRNEQF
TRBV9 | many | ASSVPGGGNEQF
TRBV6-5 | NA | ASSYGQGNEKLF
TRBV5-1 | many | ASSFQRSDTDTQY
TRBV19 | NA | ASRGRKPYNEQF
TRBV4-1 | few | ASSLFGPNAEAF
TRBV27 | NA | ASRSTYEQY
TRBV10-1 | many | ASSESTSGGNEQF